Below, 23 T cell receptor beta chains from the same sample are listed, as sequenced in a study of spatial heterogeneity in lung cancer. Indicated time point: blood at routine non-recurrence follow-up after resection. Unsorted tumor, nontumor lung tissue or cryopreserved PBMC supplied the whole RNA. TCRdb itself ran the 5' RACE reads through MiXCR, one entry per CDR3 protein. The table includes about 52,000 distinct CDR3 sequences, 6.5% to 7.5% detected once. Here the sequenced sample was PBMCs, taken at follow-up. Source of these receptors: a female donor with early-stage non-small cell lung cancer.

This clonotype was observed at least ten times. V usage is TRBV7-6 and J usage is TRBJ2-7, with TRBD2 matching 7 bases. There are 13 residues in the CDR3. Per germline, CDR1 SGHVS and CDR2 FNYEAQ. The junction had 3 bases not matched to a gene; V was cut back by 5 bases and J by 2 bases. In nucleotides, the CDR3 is TGTGCCAGCAGCCGCAGCGGGACCTACGAGCAGTACTTC. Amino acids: CASSRSGTYEQYF.

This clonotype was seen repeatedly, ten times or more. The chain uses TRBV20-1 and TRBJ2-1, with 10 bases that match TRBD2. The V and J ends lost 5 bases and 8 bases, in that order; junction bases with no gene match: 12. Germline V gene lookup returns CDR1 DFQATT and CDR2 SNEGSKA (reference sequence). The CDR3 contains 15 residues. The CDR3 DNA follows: TGCAGTGCTCCCGCGGCCCAGCGGGGGGGCGATGAGCAGTTCTTC. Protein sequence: CSAPAAQRGGDEQFF.

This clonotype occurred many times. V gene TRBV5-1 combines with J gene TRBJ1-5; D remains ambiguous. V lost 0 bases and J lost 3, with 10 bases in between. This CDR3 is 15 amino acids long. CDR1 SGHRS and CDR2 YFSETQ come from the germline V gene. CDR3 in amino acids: CASSLDGVINQPQHF. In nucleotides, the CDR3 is TGCGCCAGCAGCTTGGATGGGGTCATCAATCAGCCCCAGCATTTT.

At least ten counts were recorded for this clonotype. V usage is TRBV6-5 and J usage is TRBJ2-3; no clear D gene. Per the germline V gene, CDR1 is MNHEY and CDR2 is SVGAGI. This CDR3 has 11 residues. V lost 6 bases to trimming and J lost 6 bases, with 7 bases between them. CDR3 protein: CASRGRDTQYF. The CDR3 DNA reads TGTGCCAGCAGAGGACGGGATACGCAGTATTTT.

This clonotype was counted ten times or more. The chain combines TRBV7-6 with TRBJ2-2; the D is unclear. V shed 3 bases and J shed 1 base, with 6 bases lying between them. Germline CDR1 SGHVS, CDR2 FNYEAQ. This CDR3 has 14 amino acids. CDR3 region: CASSLYENTGELFF. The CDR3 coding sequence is TGTGCCAGCAGCTTGTACGAGAACACCGGGGAGCTGTTTTTT. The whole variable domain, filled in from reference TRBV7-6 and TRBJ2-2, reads GAGVSQSPRYKVTKRGQDVALRCDPISGHVSLYWYRQALGQGPEFLTYFNYEAQQDKSGLPNDRFSAERPEGSISTLTIQRTEQRDSAMYRCASSLYENTGELFFGEGSRLTVL.

The CDR3 DNA sequence: TGTGCCAGCAGCCCCATTGAGATGGCTGGAAACACCATATATTTT. Translating it yields CASSPIEMAGNTIYF. This rearrangement joins TRBV11-2 to TRBJ1-3; D remains ambiguous. Germline V gene sequence: CDR1 SGHAT, CDR2 FQNNGV. The CDR3 has 15 amino acids. The V end was cut by 5 bases, the J end by 2 bases, with 13 bases between.

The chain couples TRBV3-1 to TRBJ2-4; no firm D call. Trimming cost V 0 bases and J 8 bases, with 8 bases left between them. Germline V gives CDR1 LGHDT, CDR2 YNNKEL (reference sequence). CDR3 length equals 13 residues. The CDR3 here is CASSQDVDDIQYF. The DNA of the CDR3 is TGTGCCAGCAGCCAAGACGTGGACGACATTCAGTACTTC.

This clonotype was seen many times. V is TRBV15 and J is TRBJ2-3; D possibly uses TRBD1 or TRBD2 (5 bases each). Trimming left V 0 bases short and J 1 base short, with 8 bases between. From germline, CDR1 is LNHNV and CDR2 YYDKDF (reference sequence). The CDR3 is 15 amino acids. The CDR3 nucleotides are TGTGCCACCAGCAGAGACGGGGCCCGCACAGATACGCAGTATTTT. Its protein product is CATSRDGARTDTQYF.

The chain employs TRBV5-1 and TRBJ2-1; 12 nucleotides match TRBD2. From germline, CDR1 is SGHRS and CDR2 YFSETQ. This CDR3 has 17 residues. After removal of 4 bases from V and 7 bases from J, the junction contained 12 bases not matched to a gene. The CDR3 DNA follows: TGCGCCAGCAGCCCCGGGGCTAGCGGGGGGGCTAGGAATGAGCAGTTCTTC. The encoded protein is CASSPGASGGARNEQFF.

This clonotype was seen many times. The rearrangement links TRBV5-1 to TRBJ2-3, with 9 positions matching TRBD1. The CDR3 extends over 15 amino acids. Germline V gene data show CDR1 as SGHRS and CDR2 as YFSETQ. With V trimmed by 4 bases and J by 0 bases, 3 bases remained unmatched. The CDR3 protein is CASSPQGASTDTQYF. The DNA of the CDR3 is TGCGCCAGCAGCCCACAGGGGGCGAGCACAGATACGCAGTATTTT.

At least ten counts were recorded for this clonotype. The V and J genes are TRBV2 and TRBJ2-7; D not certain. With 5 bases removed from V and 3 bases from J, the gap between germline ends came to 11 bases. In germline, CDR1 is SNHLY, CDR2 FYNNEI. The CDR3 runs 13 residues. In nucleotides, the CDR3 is TGTGCCAGCAGTTTCAGACACAACTACGAGCAGTACTTC. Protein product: CASSFRHNYEQYF.

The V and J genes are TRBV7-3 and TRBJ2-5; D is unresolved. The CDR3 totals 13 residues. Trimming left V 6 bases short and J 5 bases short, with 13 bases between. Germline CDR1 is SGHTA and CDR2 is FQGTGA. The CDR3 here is CASSSYSSETQYF. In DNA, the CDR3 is TGTGCCAGCAGTTCCTACTCGAGTGAGACCCAGTACTTC.

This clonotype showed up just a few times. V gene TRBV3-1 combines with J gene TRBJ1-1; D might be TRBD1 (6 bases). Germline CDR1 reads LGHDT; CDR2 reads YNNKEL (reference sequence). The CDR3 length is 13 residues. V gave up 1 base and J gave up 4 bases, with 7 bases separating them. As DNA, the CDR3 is TGTGCCAGCAGCCAAGTCAGGGGCACTGAAGCTTTCTTT. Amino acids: CASSQVRGTEAFF.

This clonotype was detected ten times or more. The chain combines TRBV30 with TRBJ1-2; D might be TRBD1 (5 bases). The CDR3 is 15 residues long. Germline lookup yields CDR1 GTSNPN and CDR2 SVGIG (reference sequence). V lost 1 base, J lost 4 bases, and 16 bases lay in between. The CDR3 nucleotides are TGTGCCTGGAGTGGGGGGTTGAAGGGGACCTATGGCTACACCTTC. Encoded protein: CAWSGGLKGTYGYTF.

CDR3 residues: CASSQGTEDSYNSPLHF. The CDR3 DNA is TGCGCCAGCAGCCAAGGGACAGAAGATTCCTATAATTCACCCCTCCACTTT. The chain recombines TRBV4-3 with TRBJ1-6, with TRBD1 as a possible D gene (6 bases). CDR3 length: 17 amino acids. V was trimmed by 1 base and J by 1 base, leaving 11 bases between them. Germline loops: CDR1 LGHNA, CDR2 YSLEER.

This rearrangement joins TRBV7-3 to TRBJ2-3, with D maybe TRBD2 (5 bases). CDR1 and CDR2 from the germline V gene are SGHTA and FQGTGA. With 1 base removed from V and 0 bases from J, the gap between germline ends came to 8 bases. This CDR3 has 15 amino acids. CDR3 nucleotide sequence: TGTGCCAGCAGCTTAAGAGCGGCTAGCACAGATACGCAGTATTTT. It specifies CASSLRAASTDTQYF.

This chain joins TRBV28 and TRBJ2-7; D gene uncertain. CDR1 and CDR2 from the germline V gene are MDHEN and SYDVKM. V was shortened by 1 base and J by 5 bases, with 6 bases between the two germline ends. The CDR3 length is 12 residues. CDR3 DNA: TGTGCCAGCAGTTTATCTGTAAACGAGCAGTACTTC. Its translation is CASSLSVNEQYF.

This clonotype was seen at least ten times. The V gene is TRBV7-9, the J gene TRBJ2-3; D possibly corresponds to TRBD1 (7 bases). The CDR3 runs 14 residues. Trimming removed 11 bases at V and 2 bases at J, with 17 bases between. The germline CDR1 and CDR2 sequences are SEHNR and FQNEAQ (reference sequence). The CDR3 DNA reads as TGTGCCTTAGGGGGCAGCGGGCCCACAGATACGCAGTATTTT. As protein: CALGGSGPTDTQYF. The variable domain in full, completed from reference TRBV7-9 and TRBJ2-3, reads DTGVSQNPRHKITKRGQNVTFRCDPISEHNRLYWYRQTLGQGPEFLTYFQNEAQLEKSRLLSDRFSAERPKGSFSTLEIQRTEQGDSAMYLCALGGSGPTDTQYFGPGTRLTVL.

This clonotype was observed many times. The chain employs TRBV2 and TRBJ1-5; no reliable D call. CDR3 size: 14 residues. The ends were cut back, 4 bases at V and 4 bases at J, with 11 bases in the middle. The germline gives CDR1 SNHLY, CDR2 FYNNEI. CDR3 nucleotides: TGTGCCAGCAGTGGCCTAGGCTCTAATCAGCCCCAGCATTTT. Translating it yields CASSGLGSNQPQHF.

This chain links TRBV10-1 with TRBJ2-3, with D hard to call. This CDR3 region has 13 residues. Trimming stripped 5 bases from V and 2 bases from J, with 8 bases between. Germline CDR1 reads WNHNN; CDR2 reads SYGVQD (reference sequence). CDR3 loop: CASSRLITDTQYF. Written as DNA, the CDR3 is TGCGCCAGCAGTCGGCTGATCACAGATACGCAGTATTTT.

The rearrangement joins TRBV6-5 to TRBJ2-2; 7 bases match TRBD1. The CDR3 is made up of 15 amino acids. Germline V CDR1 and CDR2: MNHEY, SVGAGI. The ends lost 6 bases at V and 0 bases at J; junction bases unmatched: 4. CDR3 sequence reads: CASRWTGTNTGELFF. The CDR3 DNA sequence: TGTGCCAGCAGATGGACAGGAACGAACACCGGGGAGCTGTTTTTT.

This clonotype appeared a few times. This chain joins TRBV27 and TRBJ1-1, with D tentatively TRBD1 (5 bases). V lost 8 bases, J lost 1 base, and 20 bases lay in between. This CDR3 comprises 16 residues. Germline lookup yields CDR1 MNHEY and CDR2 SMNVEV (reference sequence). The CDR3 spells CASRGLSGAENTEAFF. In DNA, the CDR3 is TGTGCCAGCCGGGGCCTGAGCGGGGCAGAGAACACTGAAGCTTTCTTT.

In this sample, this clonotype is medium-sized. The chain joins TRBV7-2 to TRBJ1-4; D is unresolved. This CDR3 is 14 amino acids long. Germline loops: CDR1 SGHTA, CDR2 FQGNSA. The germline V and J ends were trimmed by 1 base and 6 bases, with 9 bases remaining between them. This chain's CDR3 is CASSLVFGDEKLFF. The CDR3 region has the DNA TGTGCCAGCAGCTTAGTATTCGGGGATGAAAAACTGTTTTTT. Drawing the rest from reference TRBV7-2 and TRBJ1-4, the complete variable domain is GAGVSQSPSNKVTEKGKDVELRCDPISGHTALYWYRQSLGQGLEFLIYFQGNSAPDKSGLPSDRFSAERTGGSVSTLTIQRTQQEDSAVYLCASSLVFGDEKLFFGSGTQLSVL.